This entry features one T cell receptor beta chain sequence. The data derive from a study of T cells in Graves' hyperthyroidism and ophthalmopathy. Across the whole study: Pretreatment peripheral blood was obtained at initial diagnosis.

The CDR3 totals 16 residues. Trimming cost V 4 bases and J 0 bases; bases outside gene matches: 2. The germline V gene encodes CDR1 SGHRS and CDR2 YFSETQ. Each diagnosis was grounded in clinical symptoms, serum thyroxine and TRAb, thyroid ultrasound, and orbital computed tomography. It was at first hyperthyroidism diagnosis, before any ophthalmopathy symptoms, that the blood sample was taken. Researchers took RNA transcripts and amplified the TCR beta CDR3 regions from them. With the HTBI primer set, the TCR CDR3 went through a first round of RT-PCR. TCRdb passed the multiplex PCR reads through MiXCR, listing each CDR3 protein once. The sample consists of roughly 170,000 distinct CDR3 sequences, about a tenth of them appearing once.

The material sequenced was blood. V usage is TRBV5-1 and J usage is TRBJ2-2, with 11 bases aligning to TRBD2. This TCR derives from a woman aged 18 to 35 with Graves' hyperthyroidism that later progressed to Graves' ophthalmopathy. CDR3 protein: CASSISGRANTGELFF. CDR3 sequence (DNA): TGCGCCAGCAGCATTAGCGGGAGGGCGAACACCGGGGAGCTGTTTTTT.